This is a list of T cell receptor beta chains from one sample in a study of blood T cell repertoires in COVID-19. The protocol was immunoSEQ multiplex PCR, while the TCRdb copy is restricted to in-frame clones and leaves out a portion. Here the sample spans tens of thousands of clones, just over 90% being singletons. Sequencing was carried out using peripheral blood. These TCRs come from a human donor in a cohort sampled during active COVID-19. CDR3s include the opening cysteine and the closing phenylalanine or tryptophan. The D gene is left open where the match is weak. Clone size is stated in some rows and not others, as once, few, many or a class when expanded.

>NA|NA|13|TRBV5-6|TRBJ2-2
CASSTGSTGELFF
TGTGCCAGCAGCACGGGAAGCACCGGGGAGCTGTTTTTT
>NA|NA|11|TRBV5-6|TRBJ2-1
CASSLYNEQFF
TGTGCCAGCAGCCTATACAATGAGCAGTTCTTC
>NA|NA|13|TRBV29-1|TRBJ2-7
CSVVASPAYEQYF
TGCAGCGTTGTGGCATCGCCCGCCTACGAGCAGTACTTC
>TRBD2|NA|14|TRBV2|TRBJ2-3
CASSRTSRTDTQYF
TGTGCCAGCAGCAGGACTAGCAGGACAGATACGCAGTATTTT
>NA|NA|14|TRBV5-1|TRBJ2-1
CASSLGLDYNEQFF
TGCGCCAGCAGCTTGGGACTGGATTACAATGAGCAGTTCTTC
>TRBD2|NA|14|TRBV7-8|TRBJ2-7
CASSPRDYPYEQYF
TGTGCCAGCAGCCCCCGGGACTACCCCTACGAGCAGTACTTC
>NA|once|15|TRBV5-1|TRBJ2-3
CASSFPDSPIDTQYF
TGCGCCAGCAGCTTCCCGGACAGCCCTATAGATACGCAGTATTTT
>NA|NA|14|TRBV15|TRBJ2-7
CATSRAWQGYEQYF
TGTGCCACCAGCAGGGCCTGGCAGGGCTACGAGCAGTACTTC
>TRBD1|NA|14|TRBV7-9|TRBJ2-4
CASRQTGTKNIQYF
TGTGCCAGCAGACAGACAGGGACCAAAAACATTCAGTACTTC
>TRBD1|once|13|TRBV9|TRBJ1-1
CASSGQGMTEAFF
TGTGCCAGCAGCGGACAGGGAATGACTGAAGCTTTCTTT
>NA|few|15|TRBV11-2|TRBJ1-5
CASSPTGLSNQPQHF
TGTGCCAGCAGCCCCACAGGGTTGAGCAATCAGCCCCAGCATTTT
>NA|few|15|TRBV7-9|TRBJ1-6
CASSSAGTPNSPLHF
TGTGCCAGCAGCTCAGCCGGGACACCTAATTCACCCCTCCACTTT
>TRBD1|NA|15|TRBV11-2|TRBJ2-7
CASSPWGTGTVEQYF
TGTGCCAGCAGCCCATGGGGGACAGGGACTGTCGAGCAGTACTTC
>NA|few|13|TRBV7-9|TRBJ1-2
CASSSIENYGYTF
TGTGCCAGCAGCTCGATAGAGAACTATGGCTACACCTTC
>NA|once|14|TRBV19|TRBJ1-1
CASSNYQGRTEAFF
TGTGCCAGTAGTAACTATCAGGGGCGGACTGAAGCTTTCTTT
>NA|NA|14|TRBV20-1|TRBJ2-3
CSASLREVADTQYF
TGCAGTGCTAGTTTGCGCGAGGTGGCAGATACGCAGTATTTT
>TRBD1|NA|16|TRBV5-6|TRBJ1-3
CASSTPGQGSGNTIYF
TGTGCCAGCAGCACCCCGGGACAGGGCTCTGGAAACACCATATATTTT
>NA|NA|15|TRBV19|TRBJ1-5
CASSTTAYSNQPQHF
TGTGCCAGTAGTACGACAGCTTATAGCAATCAGCCCCAGCATTTT
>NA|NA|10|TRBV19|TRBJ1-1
CASMREEAFF
TGTGCCAGTATGAGGGAGGAGGCTTTCTTT
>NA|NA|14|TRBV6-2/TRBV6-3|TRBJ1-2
CASSSGYSGYGYTF
TGTGCCAGCAGCTCAGGGTATAGTGGCTATGGCTACACCTTC
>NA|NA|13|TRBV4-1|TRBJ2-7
CASSQGREREQYF
TGCGCCAGCAGCCAAGGTCGGGAGAGGGAGCAGTACTTC
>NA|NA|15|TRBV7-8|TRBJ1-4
CASSLAWGRQEKLFF
TGTGCCAGCAGCTTAGCGTGGGGGCGTCAAGAAAAACTGTTTTTT
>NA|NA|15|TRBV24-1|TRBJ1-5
CATSDRGLTNQPQHF
TGTGCCACCAGTGACCGCGGACTGACCAATCAGCCCCAGCATTTT
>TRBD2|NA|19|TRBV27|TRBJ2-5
CASSPPTRRSGRGMETQYF
TGTGCCAGCAGTCCACCCACCCGGAGGAGCGGGAGAGGCATGGAGACCCAGTACTTC
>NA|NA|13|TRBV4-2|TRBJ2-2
CASSPRTAGELFF
TGTGCCAGCAGCCCTCGGACAGCCGGGGAGCTGTTTTTT
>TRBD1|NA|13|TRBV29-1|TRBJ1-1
CSVWTGGLLEAFF
TGCAGCGTATGGACAGGGGGACTACTTGAAGCTTTCTTT
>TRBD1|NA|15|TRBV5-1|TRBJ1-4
CASSFDRAGGGKLFF
TGCGCCAGCAGCTTCGACAGGGCCGGTGGGGGAAAACTGTTTTTT
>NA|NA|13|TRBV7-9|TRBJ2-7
CASSVRVADEQYF
TGTGCCAGCAGCGTCAGGGTTGCGGACGAGCAGTACTTC
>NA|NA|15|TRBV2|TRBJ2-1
CASSLGGPRWDEQFF
TGTGCCAGCAGTTTAGGAGGGCCGAGGTGGGATGAGCAGTTCTTC